The next 5 T cell receptor beta chains were all read from a single sample in a study of beta chain features in type 1 diabetes. Study-wide findings and caveats: For Type 1 diabetes patients, all four CD4+ subsets carried TCRB CDR3s that were moderately but significantly shorter.

The antigens of these receptors remain unknown. Expressed TCRB transcripts got sequenced, as all isolated RNA was reverse transcribed. Here immunoSEQ multiplex PCR was the method, and the copy in TCRdb shows in-frame clones only, minus some. The sample includes 250,000 to 300,000 clones, 24% of them seen just once. The specimen sequenced was naive CD4+ T cells from blood. The receptors here all came from a woman between 25 and 40 years old with type 1 diabetes.

The sample holds a few counts of this clone. This chain uses TRBV27 with TRBJ2-1, with 14 bases that match TRBD2. V lost 6 bases, J lost 7 bases, and 2 bases stayed unmatched. This CDR3 spans 14 amino acids. The germline CDR1 and CDR2 sequences are MNHEY and SMNVEV (reference sequence). CDR3 sequence: CASSRTSGRNEQFF. The CDR3 DNA sequence: TGTGCCAGCAGCCGGACTAGCGGGAGGAATGAGCAGTTCTTC.

This clone was counted only a few times. The gene calls are TRBV30 and TRBJ1-5; 8 bases agree with TRBD1. Germline loops: CDR1 GTSNPN, CDR2 SVGIG (reference sequence). This CDR3 comprises 15 residues. Unmatched junction bases numbered 9, after V lost 2 bases and J lost 6 bases. The CDR3 sequence is CAWSNGQGESQPQHF. The CDR3 DNA reads as TGTGCCTGGAGTAACGGACAGGGAGAGAGTCAGCCCCAGCATTTT. The full variable domain, in which reference TRBV30 and TRBJ1-5 provide the parts outside the CDR3, is SQTIHQWPATLVQPVGSPLSLECTVEGTSNPNLYWYRQAAGRGLQLLFYSVGIGQISSEVPQNLSASRPQDRQFILSSKKLLLSDSGFYLCAWSNGQGESQPQHFGDGTRLSIL.

Worth noting for this clone: An end of the junction differs from the germline gene, which may be a read error. V is TRBV7-7 and J is TRBJ2-1, with TRBD2 matching 10 bases. Germline V gene data show CDR1 as SSHAT and CDR2 as FNYEAQ (reference sequence). The CDR3 has 17 residues. CDR3 protein: CASSLGLAGDSYNEQFF. The DNA for the CDR3 is TGTGCTAGCAGCTTAGGGCTAGCGGGAGACTCCTACAATGAGCAGTTCTTC.

This sequence joins TRBV21-1 and TRBJ2-5; TRBD1 is the table's D call, not checked against the DNA. TRBV21-1 is flagged as a pseudogene. The CDR3 loop spans 16 amino acids. CDR3 sequence: CASSKGGQLYQETQYF. DNA of the CDR3: TGTGCCAGCAGCAAAGGGGGGCAGCTGTACCAAGAGACCCAGTACTTC.

The chain recombines TRBV20-1 with TRBJ1-2; D gene unclear. Between the trimmed V and J ends, which lost 8 bases and 6 bases, there was a span of 13 bases. Germline loops: CDR1 DFQATT, CDR2 SNEGSKA (reference sequence). The CDR3 consists of 11 residues. The CDR3 loop is CSPARGDGYTF. The DNA for the CDR3 is TGCAGTCCTGCTCGGGGAGATGGCTACACCTTC.